The entry that follows covers one TCR beta chain sequence. What it binds is unknown. The sequenced fragment ends 3 residues before the CDR3 boundary, so the rest is inferred from the germline J gene. Per the germline V gene, CDR1 is SGHRS and CDR2 is YFSETQ. Trimming cost V 4 bases and J 5 bases; bases outside gene matches: 8. The CDR3 covers 16 residues. Using immunoSEQ multiplex PCR, the repertoire was profiled, and TCRdb retains in-frame clones only, with some absent. The sample table includes under 35,000 clones. This entry comes from a study of T cells in women clearing cervical HPV infection. Study information: For cases, blood was sampled a median roughly 150 days after lesion detection, interquartile range about 80 to 220 days.

Whole-study findings and limits: Richness plus V gene abundances separated cases from controls with AUC around 0.79. Each sample's T-cell count was unknown, possibly confounding richness.

This TCR derives from a woman aged 18-70 years with a cervical HPV16 infection that either progressed to CIN3+ or cleared (not recorded which). The chain links TRBV5-1 to TRBJ2-3; 12 positions agree with TRBD2. Sample: blood buffy coat. CDR3 bases read: TGCGCCAGCAGCCCCCCTCTAGCGGGAGGGCAAGATACG. Amino acids: CASSPPLAGGQDT. The whole CDR3 sequence is CASSPPLAGGQDTQYF. The entire variable domain, with the rest obtained from reference TRBV5-1 and TRBJ2-3, is as follows: KAGVTQTPRYLIKTRGQQVTLSCSPISGHRSVSWYQQTPGQGLQFLFEYFSETQRNKGNFPGRFSGRQFSNSRSEMNVSTLELGDSALYLCASSPPLAGGQDTQYFGPGTRLTVL.